The next 19 T cell receptor beta chains were all read from a single sample in a study of blood T cell repertoires in COVID-19. Here immunoSEQ multiplex PCR was the method, and the copy in TCRdb shows in-frame clones only, minus some. The sample yields fewer than 250,000 clones, more than 75% seen once. Sequenced: peripheral blood. The receptors stem from a man aged 50-59 years with acute or convalescent COVID-19.

This chain joins TRBV19 and TRBJ1-3; perhaps TRBD1 as D (5 bases). The CDR3 has 14 residues. Trimming took 6 bases from V and 4 from J, leaving 13 bases between them. The germline V gene encodes CDR1 LNHDA and CDR2 SQIVND (reference sequence). CDR3 protein: CASRSGAAGNTIYF. CDR3 nucleotide sequence: TGTGCCAGTAGGAGCGGGGCTGCAGGAAACACCATATATTTT.

This chain connects TRBV19 to TRBJ1-1; D gene ambiguous. Germline V lookup: CDR1 LNHDA, CDR2 SQIVND (reference sequence). The length of the CDR3 is 12 residues. Trimming removed 5 bases from V and 4 bases from J, with 8 bases in between. CDR3 DNA sequence: TGTGCCAGTAGTTTAAGGAGCACTGAAGCTTTCTTT. Translation gives CASSLRSTEAFF.

The chain is built from TRBV18 and TRBJ1-4; TRBD1 matches at 9 bases. The CDR3 length is 15 residues. CDR1 is KGHSH, CDR2 LQKENI, per germline. The V segment lost 6 bases and the J segment 6 bases; nucleotides outside the gene matches: 8. Written as DNA, the CDR3 is TGTGCCAGCTCTATTTCTCGACAGGGGGATGAAAAACTGTTTTTT. It is translated as CASSISRQGDEKLFF. Based on the CDR3 plus reference TRBV18 and TRBJ1-4, the full variable domain is NAGVMQNPRHLVRRRGQEARLRCSPMKGHSHVYWYRQLPEEGLKFMVYLQKENIIDESGMPKERFSAEFPKEGPSILRIQQVVRGDSAAYFCASSISRQGDEKLFFGSGTQLSVL.

This chain joins TRBV3-1 (or the pseudogene TRBV3-2) and TRBJ2-7; D unresolved. The germline V and J ends were trimmed by 1 base and 1 base, with 8 bases remaining between them. Per the germline V gene, CDR1 is LGHDT and CDR2 is YNNKEL (reference sequence). The CDR3 has 14 residues. The CDR3 nucleotides are TGTGCCAGCAGCCAAGGACTTAGTTCCTACGAGCAGTACTTC. It encodes CASSQGLSSYEQYF.

The chain uses TRBV29-1 and TRBJ1-1; weak D call: TRBD1 (5 bases). Trimming pared 7 bases from V and 2 bases from J, leaving 17 bases between. The CDR3 is 14 amino acids. Germline V lookup: CDR1 SQVTM, CDR2 ANQGSEA. The CDR3 bases are TGCAGCGCCTCCCTGGGGCAGTTTAACACTGAAGCTTTCTTT. This sequence encodes CSASLGQFNTEAFF. The entire variable domain, with the rest obtained from reference TRBV29-1 and TRBJ1-1, is as follows: SAVISQKPSRDICQRGTSLTIQCQVDSQVTMMFWYRQQPGQSLTLIATANQGSEATYESGFVIDKFPISRPNLTFSTLTVSNMSPEDSSIYLCSASLGQFNTEAFFGQGTRLTVV.

J is TRBJ1-2 and V is TRBV16; D possibly corresponds to TRBD1 (6 bases). The germline V gene has CDR1 KGHSY and CDR2 FQNENV. This CDR3 contains 15 residues. V was clipped by 4 bases and J by 0 bases, with 12 bases between them. The CDR3 nucleotides are TGTGCCAGCAGCCCATCGGACAGCTCTAACTATGGCTACACCTTC. It codes for CASSPSDSSNYGYTF.

This clone was seen only once. J is TRBJ2-1 and V is TRBV28; D is unclear. The ends were cut back, 3 bases at V and 9 bases at J, with 6 bases in the middle. From germline, CDR1 is MDHEN and CDR2 SYDVKM. CDR3 length: 11 residues. CDR3 sequence (DNA): TGTGCCAGCAGTTTCCGCGTTGAGCAGTTCTTC. Translated, it gives CASSFRVEQFF.

The rearrangement joins TRBV21-1 to TRBJ2-7; the listed D gene, TRBD2, was not tested against the DNA. TRBV21-1 is a known pseudogene. The CDR3 is 13 amino acids. CDR3 in DNA: TGTGCCACCAAAGGCGGGGCCTCCTACGAGCAGTACTTC. This codes for CATKGGASYEQYF.

The V gene is TRBV5-1, the J gene TRBJ2-1; D is perhaps TRBD1 (6 bases). The CDR3 length is 14 residues. Trimming removed 0 bases from V and 6 bases from J, with 10 bases in between. Per the germline V gene, CDR1 is SGHRS and CDR2 is YFSETQ. In nucleotides, the CDR3 is TGCGCCAGCAGCTTGGGGGGGCAGGTCAATGAGCAGTTCTTC. Its protein is CASSLGGQVNEQFF.

The genes are TRBV5-4 and TRBJ1-1; TRBD1 is a possible D gene (6 bases). The ends were cut back, 4 bases at V and 3 bases at J, with 10 bases in the middle. Germline V CDR1 and CDR2: SGHNT, YYREEE (reference sequence). The CDR3 length is 13 residues. Here the CDR3 reads CASSVGQYTEAFF. CDR3 nucleotide sequence: TGTGCCAGCAGCGTCGGACAGTACACTGAAGCTTTCTTT.

V usage is TRBV5-1 and J usage is TRBJ2-7, with D tentatively TRBD1 (6 bases). This CDR3 has 16 amino acids. The germline CDR1 and CDR2 sequences are SGHRS and YFSETQ. Trimming left V 4 bases short and J 2 bases short, with 19 bases between. This chain's CDR3 is CASSATSGVAAYEQYF. In DNA form, the CDR3 reads TGCGCCAGCAGCGCCACTTCAGGGGTTGCGGCCTACGAGCAGTACTTC. Complete variable domain (other parts from reference TRBV5-1 and TRBJ2-7): KAGVTQTPRYLIKTRGQQVTLSCSPISGHRSVSWYQQTPGQGLQFLFEYFSETQRNKGNFPGRFSGRQFSNSRSEMNVSTLELGDSALYLCASSATSGVAAYEQYFGPGTRLTVT.

CDR3 sequence: CASRSGRLTEAFF. The DNA for the CDR3 is TGTGCCAGCAGGTCCGGGAGACTGACTGAAGCTTTCTTT. The chain joins TRBV12-3 or TRBV12-4 to TRBJ1-1, with D hard to call. CDR3 size: 13 residues. Trimming took off 6 bases at V and 5 bases at J, with 13 bases between the two ends.

The gene calls are TRBV10-3 and TRBJ1-1, with D possibly TRBD1 on 5 matching bases. Germline CDR1 is ENHRY and CDR2 is SYGVKD. Trimming cost V 6 bases and J 0 bases, with 14 bases left between them. The CDR3 contains 15 residues. CDR3 in DNA: TGTGCCATCAGGGGGACTGGGGTTATGAACACTGAAGCTTTCTTT. This gives the protein CAIRGTGVMNTEAFF.

The V gene is TRBV27, the J gene TRBJ1-2, with 10 positions matching TRBD1. The CDR3 extends over 15 amino acids. Germline V CDR1 and CDR2: MNHEY, SMNVEV (reference sequence). The ends lost 10 bases at V and 4 bases at J; junction bases unmatched: 12. The CDR3 DNA reads as TGTGCCACCCTTGACAGGGGGCGCCGGGGCTATGGCTACACCTTC. This gives the protein CATLDRGRRGYGYTF.

J is TRBJ2-7 and V is TRBV14; a weak D match, TRBD1 (6 bases). CDR1 is SGHDN, CDR2 FVKESK, per germline. The length of the CDR3 is 13 residues. V lost 2 bases and J 5 bases, leaving 10 bases between the germline ends. This chain's CDR3 is CASSQQGYDEQYF. The CDR3 DNA follows: TGTGCCAGCAGCCAACAGGGGTACGACGAGCAGTACTTC. Full variable domain (remainder filled in from reference TRBV14 and TRBJ2-7): EAGVTQFPSHSVIEKGQTVTLRCDPISGHDNLYWYRRVMGKEIKFLLHFVKESKQDESGMPNNRFLAERTGGTYSTLKVQPAELEDSGVYFCASSQQGYDEQYFGPGTRLTVT.

V gene TRBV6-1 combines with J gene TRBJ1-4; TRBD1 is a possible D gene (6 bases). This CDR3 has 16 amino acids. The germline CDR1 and CDR2 sequences are MNHNS and SASEGT. V gave up 3 bases and J gave up 7 bases, with 18 bases separating them. In DNA, the CDR3 is TGTGCCAGCAGTGATCAATCACAGGGTCGGCTTGAAAAACTGTTTTTT. Translating gives CASSDQSQGRLEKLFF.

V usage is TRBV7-3 and J usage is TRBJ2-7, with TRBD2 as a possible D gene (5 bases). From germline, CDR1 is SGHTA and CDR2 FQGTGA. Trimming left V 3 bases short and J 6 bases short, with 12 bases between. CDR3 length: 13 amino acids. In DNA form, the CDR3 reads TGTGCCAGCAGCTTCGAGGGATGGGGCGAGCAGTACTTC. Translating it yields CASSFEGWGEQYF.

The V gene is TRBV18, the J gene TRBJ1-2; D perhaps matches TRBD1 (6 bases). From germline, CDR1 is KGHSH and CDR2 LQKENI. This CDR3 comprises 15 residues. V was trimmed by 6 bases and J by 4 bases, leaving 18 bases between them. This CDR3 reads CASSLQGPRVYGYTF. CDR3 nucleotides: TGTGCCAGCTCGCTACAGGGCCCGAGGGTCTATGGCTACACCTTC.

The J gene is TRBJ1-4, the V gene TRBV6-5; a possible D gene is TRBD1 (5 bases). In germline, CDR1 is MNHEY, CDR2 SVGAGI. The CDR3 consists of 14 residues. Trimming took 2 bases from V and 7 from J, leaving 11 bases between them. The CDR3 bases are TGTGCCAGCAGTTACGCAGGGTGGGGTGAAAAACTGTTTTTT. This translates into CASSYAGWGEKLFF.